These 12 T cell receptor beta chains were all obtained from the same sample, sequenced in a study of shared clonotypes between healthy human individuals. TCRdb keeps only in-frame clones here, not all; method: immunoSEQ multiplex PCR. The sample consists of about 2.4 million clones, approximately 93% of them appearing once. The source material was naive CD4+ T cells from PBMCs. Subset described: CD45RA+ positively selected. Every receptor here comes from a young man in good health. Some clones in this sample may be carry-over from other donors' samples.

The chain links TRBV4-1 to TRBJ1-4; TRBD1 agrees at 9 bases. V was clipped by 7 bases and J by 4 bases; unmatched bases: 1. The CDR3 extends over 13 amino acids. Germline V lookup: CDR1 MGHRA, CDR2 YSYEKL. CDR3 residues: CASTGQGNEKLFF. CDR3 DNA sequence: TGCGCCAGCACGGGACAGGGTAATGAAAAACTGTTTTTT.

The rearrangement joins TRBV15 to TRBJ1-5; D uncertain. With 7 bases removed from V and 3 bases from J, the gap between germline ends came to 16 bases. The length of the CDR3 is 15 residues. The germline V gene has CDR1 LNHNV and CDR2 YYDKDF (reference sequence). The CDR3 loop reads CATTSEDRNNQPQHF. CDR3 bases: TGTGCCACCACCTCCGAGGACCGAAACAATCAGCCCCAGCATTTT. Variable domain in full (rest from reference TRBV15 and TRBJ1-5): DAMVIQNPRYQVTQFGKPVTLSCSQTLNHNVMYWYQQKSSQAPKLLFHYYDKDFNNEADTPDNFQSRRPNTSFCFLDIRSPGLGDTAMYLCATTSEDRNNQPQHFGDGTRLSIL.

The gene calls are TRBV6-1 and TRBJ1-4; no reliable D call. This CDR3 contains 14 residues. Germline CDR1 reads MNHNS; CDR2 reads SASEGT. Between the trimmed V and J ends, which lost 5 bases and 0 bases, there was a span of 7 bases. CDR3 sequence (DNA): TGTGCCAGCAGTCTAAGTACAACTAATGAAAAACTGTTTTTT. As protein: CASSLSTTNEKLFF.

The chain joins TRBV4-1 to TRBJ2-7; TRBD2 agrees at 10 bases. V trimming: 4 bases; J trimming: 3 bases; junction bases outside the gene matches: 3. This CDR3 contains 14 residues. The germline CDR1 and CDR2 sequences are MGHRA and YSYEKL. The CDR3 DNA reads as TGCGCCAGCAGCCCGAGACTAGCGGGCTACGAGCAGTACTTC. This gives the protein CASSPRLAGYEQYF.

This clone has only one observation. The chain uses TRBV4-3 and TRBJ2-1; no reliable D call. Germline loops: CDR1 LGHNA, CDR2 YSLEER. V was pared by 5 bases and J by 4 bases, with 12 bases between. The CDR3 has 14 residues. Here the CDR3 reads CASSVLGYYNEQFF. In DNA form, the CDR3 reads TGCGCCAGCAGCGTCCTAGGGTATTACAATGAGCAGTTCTTC.

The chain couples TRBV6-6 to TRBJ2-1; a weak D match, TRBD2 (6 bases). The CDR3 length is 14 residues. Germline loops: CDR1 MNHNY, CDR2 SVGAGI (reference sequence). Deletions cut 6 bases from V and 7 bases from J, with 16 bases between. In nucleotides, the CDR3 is TGTGCCAGCAGCCGGGGACTGGCCGAGAATGAGCAGTTCTTC. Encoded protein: CASSRGLAENEQFF.

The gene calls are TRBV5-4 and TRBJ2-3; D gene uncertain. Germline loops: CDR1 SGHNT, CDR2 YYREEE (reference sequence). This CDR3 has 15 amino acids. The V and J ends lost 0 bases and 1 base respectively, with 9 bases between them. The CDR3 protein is CASSLAGYGTDTQYF. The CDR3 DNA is TGTGCCAGCAGCTTGGCAGGTTACGGCACAGATACGCAGTATTTT.

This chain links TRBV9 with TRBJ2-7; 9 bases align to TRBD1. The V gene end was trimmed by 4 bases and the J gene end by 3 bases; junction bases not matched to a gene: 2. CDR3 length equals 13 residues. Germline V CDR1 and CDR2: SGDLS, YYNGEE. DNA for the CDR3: TGTGCCAGCAGCCGGGACAGGGTCTACGAGCAGTACTTC. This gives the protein CASSRDRVYEQYF.

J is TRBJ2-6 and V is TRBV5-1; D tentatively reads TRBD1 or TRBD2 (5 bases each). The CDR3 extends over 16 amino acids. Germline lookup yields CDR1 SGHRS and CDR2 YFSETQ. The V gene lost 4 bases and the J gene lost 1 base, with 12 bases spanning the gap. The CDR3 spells CASSPTGASGANVLTF. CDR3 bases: TGCGCCAGCAGCCCCACCGGGGCGTCTGGGGCCAACGTCCTGACTTTC.

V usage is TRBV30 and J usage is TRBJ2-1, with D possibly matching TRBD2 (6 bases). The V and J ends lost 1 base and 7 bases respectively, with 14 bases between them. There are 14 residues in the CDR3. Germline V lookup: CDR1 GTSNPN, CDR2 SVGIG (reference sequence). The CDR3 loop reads CAWSGEASGNEQFF. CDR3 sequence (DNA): TGTGCCTGGAGTGGGGAGGCCTCCGGGAATGAGCAGTTCTTC.

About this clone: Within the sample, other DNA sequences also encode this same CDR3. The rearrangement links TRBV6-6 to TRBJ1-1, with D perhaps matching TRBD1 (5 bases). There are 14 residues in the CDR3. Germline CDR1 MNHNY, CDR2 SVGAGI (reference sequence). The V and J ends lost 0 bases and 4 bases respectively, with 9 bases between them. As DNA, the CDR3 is TGTGCCAGCAGTTACTCGACGGGGGGCACTGAAGCTTTCTTT. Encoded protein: CASSYSTGGTEAFF.

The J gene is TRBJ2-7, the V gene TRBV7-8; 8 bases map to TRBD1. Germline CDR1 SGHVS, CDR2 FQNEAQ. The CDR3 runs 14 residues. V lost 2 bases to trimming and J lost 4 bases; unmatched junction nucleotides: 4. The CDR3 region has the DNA TGTGCCAGCAGCTTACAAAACAGGGGGTACGAGCAGTACTTC. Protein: CASSLQNRGYEQYF.